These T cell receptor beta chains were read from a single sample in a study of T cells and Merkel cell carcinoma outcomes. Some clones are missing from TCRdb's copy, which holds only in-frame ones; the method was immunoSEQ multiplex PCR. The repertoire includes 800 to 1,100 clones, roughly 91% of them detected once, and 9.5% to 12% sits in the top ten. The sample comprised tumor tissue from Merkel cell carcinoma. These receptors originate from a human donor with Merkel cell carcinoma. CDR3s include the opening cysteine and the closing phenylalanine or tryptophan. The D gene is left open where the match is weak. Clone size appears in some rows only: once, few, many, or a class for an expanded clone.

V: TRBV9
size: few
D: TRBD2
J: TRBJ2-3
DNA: TGTGCCAGCAGCCCGGGACTAGCGGGAGCAGCAGATACGCAGTATTTT
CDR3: CASSPGLAGAADTQYF

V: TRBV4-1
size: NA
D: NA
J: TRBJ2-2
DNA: TGCGCCAGCAGCTGGGGACTCTCCAACACCGGGGAGCTGTTTTTT
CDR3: CASSWGLSNTGELFF

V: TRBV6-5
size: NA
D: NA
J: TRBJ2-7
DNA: TGTGCCAGCAGTTCCCCATCTTACGGACAGTACTTC
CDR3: CASSSPSYGQYF

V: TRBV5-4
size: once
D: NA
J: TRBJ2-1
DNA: TGTGCCAGCAGCCGCGGGGACCTCTCCTACAATGAGCAGTTCTTC
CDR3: CASSRGDLSYNEQFF

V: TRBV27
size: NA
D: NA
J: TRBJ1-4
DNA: TGTGCCAGCAGCAGAAGGGGGTCGGGTGAAAAACTGTTTTTT
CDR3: CASSRRGSGEKLFF

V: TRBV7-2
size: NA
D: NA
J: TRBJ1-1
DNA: TGTACCAGCAGCTTGTTTGGTAACACTGAAGCTTTCTTT
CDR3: CTSSLFGNTEAFF

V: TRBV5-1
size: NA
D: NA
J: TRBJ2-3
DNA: TGCGCCAGCAGCCTAACAGGGGCGGGGGTTACAGATACGCAGTATTTT
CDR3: CASSLTGAGVTDTQYF

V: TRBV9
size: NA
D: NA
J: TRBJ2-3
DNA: TGTGCCAGCAGCGTTAAAGATACGCAGTATTTT
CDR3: CASSVKDTQYF

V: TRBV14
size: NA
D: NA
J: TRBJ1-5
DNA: TGTGCCAGCAGCCAAGGGTGGGGTCAGCCCCAGCATTTT
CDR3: CASSQGWGQPQHF

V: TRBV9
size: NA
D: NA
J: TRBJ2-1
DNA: TGTGCCAGCAGCGTAGGTGCTCTCGACAATGAGCAGTTCTTC
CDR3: CASSVGALDNEQFF

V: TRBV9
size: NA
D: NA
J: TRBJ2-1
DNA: TGTGCCAACAGCGTCTTGGAGAAGTCGGGGCAGTTCTTC
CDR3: CANSVLEKSGQFF

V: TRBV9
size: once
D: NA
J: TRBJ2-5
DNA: TGTGCCAGCAGCGTAGATGGGCGGGATGGAGAGACCCAGTACTTC
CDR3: CASSVDGRDGETQYF

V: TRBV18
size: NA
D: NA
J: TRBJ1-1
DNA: TGTGCCAGCTCGGCGACAGACGGGGCAGGTGAAGCTTTCTTT
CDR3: CASSATDGAGEAFF

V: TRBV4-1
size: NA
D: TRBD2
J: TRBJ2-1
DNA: TGCGCCAGCAGCCAACAAGCGGGGGATAATGAGCAGTTCTTC
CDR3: CASSQQAGDNEQFF

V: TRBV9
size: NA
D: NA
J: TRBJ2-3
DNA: TGTGCCAGCAGCGTCCACGAGGGAGCTATGGGCACAAATACGCAGTATTTT
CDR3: CASSVHEGAMGTNTQYF

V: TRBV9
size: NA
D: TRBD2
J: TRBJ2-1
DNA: TGTGCCAGCAGCGTAAGCGGGATATCCTACAATGAGCAGTTCTTC
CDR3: CASSVSGISYNEQFF

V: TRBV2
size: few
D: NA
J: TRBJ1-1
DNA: TGTGCCAGCAGTGAGTTCTTAGGGATGAACACTGAAGCTTTCTTT
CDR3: CASSEFLGMNTEAFF

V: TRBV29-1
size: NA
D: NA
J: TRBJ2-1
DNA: TGCAGCGCCCAGGGGCTAGCGCCTTCCTACAATGAGCAGTTCTTC
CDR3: CSAQGLAPSYNEQFF

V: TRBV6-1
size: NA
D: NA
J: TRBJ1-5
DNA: TGTGCCAGCATAGGAGGGAGGAGACAGCCCCAGCATTTT
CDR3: CASIGGRRQPQHF

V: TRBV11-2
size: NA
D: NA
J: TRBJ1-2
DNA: TGTGCCAGCAGCCCTGGGACCGGTTTTTACTACACCTTC
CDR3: CASSPGTGFYYTF

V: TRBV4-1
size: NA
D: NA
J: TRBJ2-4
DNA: TGCGCCAGCAGCCAAGAACATAGCGGAGTAGCCAAAAACATTCAGTACTTC
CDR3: CASSQEHSGVAKNIQYF

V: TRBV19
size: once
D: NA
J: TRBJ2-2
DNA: TGTGCCTCCCAACCTAGGCAGGCGAACACCGGGGAGCTGTTTTTT
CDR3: CASQPRQANTGELFF